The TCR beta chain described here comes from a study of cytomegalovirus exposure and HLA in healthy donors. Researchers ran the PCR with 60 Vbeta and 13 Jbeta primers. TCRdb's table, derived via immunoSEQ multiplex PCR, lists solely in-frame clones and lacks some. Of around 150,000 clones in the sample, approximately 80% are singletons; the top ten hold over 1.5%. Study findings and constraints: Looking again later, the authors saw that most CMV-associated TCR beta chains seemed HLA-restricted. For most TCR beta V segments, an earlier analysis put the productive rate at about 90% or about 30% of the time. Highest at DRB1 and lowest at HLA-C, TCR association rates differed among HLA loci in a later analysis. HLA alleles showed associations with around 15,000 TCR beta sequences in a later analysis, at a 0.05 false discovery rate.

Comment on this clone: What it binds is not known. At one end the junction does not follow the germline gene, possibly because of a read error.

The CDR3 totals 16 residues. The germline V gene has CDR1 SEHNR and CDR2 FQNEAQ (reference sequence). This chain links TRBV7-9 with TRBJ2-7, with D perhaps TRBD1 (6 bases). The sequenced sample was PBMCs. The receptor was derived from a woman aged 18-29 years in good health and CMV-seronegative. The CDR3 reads CSSSFYPDRARYEQYF. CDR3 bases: TGTTCCAGCAGCTTTTACCCGGACAGAGCCCGCTACGAGCAGTACTTC.